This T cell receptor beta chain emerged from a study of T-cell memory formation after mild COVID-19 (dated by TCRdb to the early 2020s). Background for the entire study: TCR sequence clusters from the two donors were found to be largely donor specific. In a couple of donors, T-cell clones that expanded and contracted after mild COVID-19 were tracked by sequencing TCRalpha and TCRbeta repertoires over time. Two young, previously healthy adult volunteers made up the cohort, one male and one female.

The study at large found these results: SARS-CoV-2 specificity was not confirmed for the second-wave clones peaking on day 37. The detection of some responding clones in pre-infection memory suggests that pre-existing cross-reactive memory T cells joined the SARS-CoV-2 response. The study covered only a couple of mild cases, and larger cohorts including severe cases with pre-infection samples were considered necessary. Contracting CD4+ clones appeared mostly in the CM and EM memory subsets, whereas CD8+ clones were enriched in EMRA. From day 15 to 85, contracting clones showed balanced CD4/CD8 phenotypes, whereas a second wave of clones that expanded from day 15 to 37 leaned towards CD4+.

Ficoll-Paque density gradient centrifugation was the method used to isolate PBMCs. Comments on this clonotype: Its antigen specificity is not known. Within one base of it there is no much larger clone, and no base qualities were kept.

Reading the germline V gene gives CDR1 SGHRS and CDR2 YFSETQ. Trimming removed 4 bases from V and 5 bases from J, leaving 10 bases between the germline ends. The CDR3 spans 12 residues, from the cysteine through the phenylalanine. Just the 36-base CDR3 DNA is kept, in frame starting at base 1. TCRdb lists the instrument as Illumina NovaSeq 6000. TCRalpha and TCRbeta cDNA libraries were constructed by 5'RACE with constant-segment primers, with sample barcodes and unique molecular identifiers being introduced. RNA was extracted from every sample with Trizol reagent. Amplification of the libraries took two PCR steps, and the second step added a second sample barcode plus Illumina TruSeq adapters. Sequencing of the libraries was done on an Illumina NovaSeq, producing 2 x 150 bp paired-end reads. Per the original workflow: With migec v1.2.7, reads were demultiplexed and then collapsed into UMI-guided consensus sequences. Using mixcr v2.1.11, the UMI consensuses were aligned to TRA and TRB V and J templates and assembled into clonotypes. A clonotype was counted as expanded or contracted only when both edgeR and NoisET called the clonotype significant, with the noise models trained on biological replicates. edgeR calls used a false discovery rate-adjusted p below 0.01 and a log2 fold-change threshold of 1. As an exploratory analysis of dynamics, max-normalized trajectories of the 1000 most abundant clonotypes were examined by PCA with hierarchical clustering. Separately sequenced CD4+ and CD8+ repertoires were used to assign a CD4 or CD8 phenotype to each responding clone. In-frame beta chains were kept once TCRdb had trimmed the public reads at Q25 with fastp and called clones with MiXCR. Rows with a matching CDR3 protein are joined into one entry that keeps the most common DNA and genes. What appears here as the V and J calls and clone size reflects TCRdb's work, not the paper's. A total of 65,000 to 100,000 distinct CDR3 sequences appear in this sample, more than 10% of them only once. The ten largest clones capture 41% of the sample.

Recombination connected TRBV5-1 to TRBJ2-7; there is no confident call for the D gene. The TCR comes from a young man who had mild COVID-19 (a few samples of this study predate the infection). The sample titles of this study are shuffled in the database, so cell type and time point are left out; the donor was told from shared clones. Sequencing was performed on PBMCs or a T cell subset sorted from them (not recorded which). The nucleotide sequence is TGCGCCAGCAGCCCGACCCGGGACGAGCAGTACTTC. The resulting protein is CASSPTRDEQYF.